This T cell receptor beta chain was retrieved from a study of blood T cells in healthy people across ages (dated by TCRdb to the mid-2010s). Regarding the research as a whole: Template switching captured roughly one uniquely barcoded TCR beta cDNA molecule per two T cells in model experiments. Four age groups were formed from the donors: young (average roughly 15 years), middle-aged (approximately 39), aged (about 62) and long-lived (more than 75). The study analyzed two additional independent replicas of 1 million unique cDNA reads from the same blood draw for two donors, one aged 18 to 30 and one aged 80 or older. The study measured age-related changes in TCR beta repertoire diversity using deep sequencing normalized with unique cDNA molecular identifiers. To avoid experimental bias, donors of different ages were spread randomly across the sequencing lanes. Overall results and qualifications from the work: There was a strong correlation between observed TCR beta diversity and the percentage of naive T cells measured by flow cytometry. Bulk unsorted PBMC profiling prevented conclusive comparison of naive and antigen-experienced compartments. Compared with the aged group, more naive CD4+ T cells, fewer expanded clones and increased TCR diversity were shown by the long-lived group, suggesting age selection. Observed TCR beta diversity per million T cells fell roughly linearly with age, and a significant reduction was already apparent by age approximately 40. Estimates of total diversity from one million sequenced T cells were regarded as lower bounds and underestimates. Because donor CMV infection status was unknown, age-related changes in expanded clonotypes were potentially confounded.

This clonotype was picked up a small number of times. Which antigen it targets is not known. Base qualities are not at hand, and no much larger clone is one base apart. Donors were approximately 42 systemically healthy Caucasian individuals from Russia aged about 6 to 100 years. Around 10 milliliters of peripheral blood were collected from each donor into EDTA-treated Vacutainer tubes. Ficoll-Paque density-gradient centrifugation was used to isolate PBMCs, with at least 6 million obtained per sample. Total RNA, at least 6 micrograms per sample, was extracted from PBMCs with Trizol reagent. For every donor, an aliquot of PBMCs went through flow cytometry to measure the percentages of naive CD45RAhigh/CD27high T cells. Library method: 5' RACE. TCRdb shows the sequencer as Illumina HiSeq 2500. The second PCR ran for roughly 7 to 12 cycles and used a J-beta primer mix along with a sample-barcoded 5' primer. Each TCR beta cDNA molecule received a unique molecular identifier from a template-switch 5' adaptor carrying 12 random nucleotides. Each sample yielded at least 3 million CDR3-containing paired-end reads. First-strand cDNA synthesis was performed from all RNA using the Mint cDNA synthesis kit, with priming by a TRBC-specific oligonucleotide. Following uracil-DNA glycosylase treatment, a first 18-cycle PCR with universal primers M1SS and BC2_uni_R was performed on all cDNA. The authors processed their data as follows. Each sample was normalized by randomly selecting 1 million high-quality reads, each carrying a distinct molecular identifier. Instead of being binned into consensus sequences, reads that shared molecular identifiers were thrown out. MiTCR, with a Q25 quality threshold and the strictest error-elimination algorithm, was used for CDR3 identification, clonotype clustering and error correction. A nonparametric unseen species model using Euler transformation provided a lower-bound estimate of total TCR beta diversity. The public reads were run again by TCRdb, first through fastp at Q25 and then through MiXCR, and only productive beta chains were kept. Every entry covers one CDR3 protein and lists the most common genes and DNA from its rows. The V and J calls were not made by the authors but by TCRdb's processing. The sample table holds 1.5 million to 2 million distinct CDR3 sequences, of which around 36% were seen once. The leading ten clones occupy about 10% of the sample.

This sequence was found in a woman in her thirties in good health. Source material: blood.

The bases are TGTGCCAGCAGCATGACCGGGACGCTCTCCTACGAGCAGTACTTC. This encodes CASSMTGTLSYEQYF. In this chain, TRBV7-2 is recombined with TRBJ2-7; the D call is possibly TRBD1 or TRBD2, each sharing 5 bases. Between the V and J ends, shortened by 5 bases and 0 bases respectively, the junction contains 14 bases. The CDR3, from cysteine to phenylalanine, totals 15 residues. Only the CDR3 DNA is retained, 45 bases long and in frame from the first base. Sequences SGHTA (CDR1) and FQGNSA (CDR2) are obtained from the germline V gene. Where the CDR3 stops, the reference TRBV7-2 and TRBJ2-7 genes take over; the full variable domain is GAGVSQSPSNKVTEKGKDVELRCDPISGHTALYWYRQSLGQGLEFLIYFQGNSAPDKSGLPSDRFSAERTGGSVSTLTIQRTQQEDSAVYLCASSMTGTLSYEQYFGPGTRLTVT.